The next 3 T cell receptor beta chains were all read from a single sample in a study of blood T cell repertoires in COVID-19. The method was immunoSEQ multiplex PCR; TCRdb's version includes in-frame clones alone and lacks a portion of them. The sample shows under 350,000 clones, around 86% of them seen only once. Sample: PBMCs or T cells enriched from blood (not recorded which). The receptors here all came from a man aged 25-45 years who had recovered from COVID-19.

The CDR3 here is CASSRPPGQGMNTEAFF. The DNA of the CDR3 is TGCGCCAGCAGCCGCCCACCCGGCCAGGGCATGAACACTGAAGCTTTCTTT. The rearrangement links TRBV4-1 to TRBJ1-1, with D possibly matching TRBD1 (5 bases). The CDR3 spans 17 residues. CDR1 is MGHRA, CDR2 YSYEKL, per germline. V lost 4 bases and J lost 0, with 18 bases in between.

The CDR3 sequence: CASSLPTPGEQFF. CDR3 DNA: TGTGCCAGCAGTCTTCCGACCCCGGGTGAGCAGTTCTTC. The V gene is TRBV6-6, the J gene TRBJ2-1; no clear D. There are 13 residues in the CDR3. Germline assignment: CDR1 MNHNY and CDR2 SVGAGI (reference sequence). V was shortened by 5 bases and J by 9 bases, with 14 bases between the two germline ends.

The gene calls are TRBV18 and TRBJ1-1; 7 bases are a match to TRBD1. The CDR3 contains 16 residues. Germline values: CDR1 KGHSH, CDR2 LQKENI. V dropped 6 bases and J dropped 2; count of bases not matched to a gene: 12. CDR3 amino acids: CASSRTEGATNTEAFF. The CDR3 DNA reads TGTGCCAGCTCGCGGACCGAGGGGGCTACCAACACTGAAGCTTTCTTT.